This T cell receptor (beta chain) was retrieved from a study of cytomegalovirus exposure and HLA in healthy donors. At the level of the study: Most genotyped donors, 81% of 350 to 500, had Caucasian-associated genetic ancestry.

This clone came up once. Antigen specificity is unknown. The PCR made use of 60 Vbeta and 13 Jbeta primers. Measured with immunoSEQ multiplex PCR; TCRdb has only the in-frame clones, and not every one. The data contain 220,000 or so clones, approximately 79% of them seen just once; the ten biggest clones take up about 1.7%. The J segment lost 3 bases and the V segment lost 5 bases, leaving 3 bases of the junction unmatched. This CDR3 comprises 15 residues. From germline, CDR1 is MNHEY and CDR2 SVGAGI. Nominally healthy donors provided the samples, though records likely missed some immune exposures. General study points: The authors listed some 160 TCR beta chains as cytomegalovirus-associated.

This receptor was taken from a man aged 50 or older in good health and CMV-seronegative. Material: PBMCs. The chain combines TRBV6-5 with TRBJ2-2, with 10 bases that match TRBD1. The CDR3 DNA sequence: TGTGCCAGCAGTATCGACAGGGGGCACACCGGGGAGCTGTTTTTT. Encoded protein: CASSIDRGHTGELFF.